This T cell receptor beta chain stems from a study of T cells in Graves' hyperthyroidism and ophthalmopathy (dated by TCRdb to about 2019). Study-wide context: TCR V-J signatures able to tell the groups apart were searched for in a discovery cohort of 95 to 100 patients, of whom more than 40 had Graves' ophthalmopathy and 57 had stable Graves' hyperthyroidism. Whether ophthalmopathy could be predicted prospectively was tested in an independent validation cohort made up of roughly 19 hyperthyroidism patients plus 17 patients who later progressed to ophthalmopathy. The roughly 100 discovery patients were randomly divided into training and test sets at a 7:3 ratio. In several Graves' hyperthyroidism patients, the study also compared T-cell repertoires from thyroid tissue with T-cell repertoires from blood. After sampling, hyperthyroidism patients received methimazole starting at 30 mg daily, and ophthalmopathy patients received high-dose intravenous methylprednisolone. The paper reports TCR Vbeta CDR3 sequencing of over 130 peripheral blood samples: some 44 ophthalmopathy, about 75 hyperthyroidism and 17 progressor patients.

The full study reports these points: Most expanded thyroid clonotypes (frequency above 0.001) were also found in blood, which suggests that blood repertoires may mirror thyroid immune responses. A 13 V-J signature model separated ophthalmopathy from stable hyperthyroidism, with roughly 88% sensitivity and roughly 82% specificity in cross-validation and 80%/75% in testing. In validation, the model predicted progression to ophthalmopathy with roughly 66% sensitivity and about 72% specificity, a median of about six months before onset. Sample size was not statistically predetermined, and blinding of investigators to group allocation was not performed.

V is pared back by 5 bases and J by 6 bases, with 17 bases lying between the germline termini. From cysteine to phenylalanine, the CDR3 is 14 amino acids long. CDR3 DNA only is kept here, 42 bases in frame from base 1. According to the germline V gene (reference sequence), CDR1 reads SEHNR and CDR2 reads FQNEAQ. The TCR beta CDR3 regions were amplified from RNA transcripts. A first-round RT-PCR of the TCR CDR3 used the HTBI primer set with the Qiagen OneStep RT-PCR kit. The libraries were constructed in a second round of multiplex PCR and then size-selected and purified. The libraries were sequenced on an Illumina HiSeq2000 using paired-end 100 bp reads. On the authors' methods: SOAPnuke was used to process the raw data, throwing out any read that contained adapters or uncalled bases, had a mean Phred below 15, or lacked an exact constant-primer or identifier match. COPE v1.2.5 was used to merge the high-quality paired reads, and each unique nucleotide sequence was defined as a clonotype. MiTCR v1.1 was used to align the clonotypes against IMGT TRBV, TRBD and TRBJ reference segments. Analysis was restricted to V-J combinations with a frequency above 0.0001, which covered approximately 99% of repertoires. A TCS score was defined as the ratio of F50 (clonal expansion) to E x V (chaos), with BLOSUM62-based TCRdist applied between CDR3 peptides within each V-J. Welch's t-statistics and random forest reduced approximately 520 V-J features to under 15, which were used in a naive Bayes classifier (R e1071). Thyroid-blood repertoire similarity was quantified with the Morisita-Horn index. The public reads were reprocessed in TCRdb via fastp at Q25 and MiXCR, keeping in-frame beta chains. Duplicate CDR3 protein sequences are folded into a single record with the most common DNA and genes. These V and J calls originate from TCRdb's pipeline instead of the authors' own analysis. Recorded for this sample are about 700,000 distinct CDR3 sequences; 45% of them occurred a single time. The ten largest make up about 7% of the sample.

Exclusion was applied to patients with uncontrolled infections, other autoimmune diseases, pregnancy or lactation. Diagnoses relied on clinical symptoms, serum thyroxine and TRAb, thyroid ultrasound and orbital computed tomography. Trizol reagent was used to extract total RNA, and RNA quality was then checked on an Agilent 2100 Bioanalyzer. This clonotype appeared a few times. Its antigen is still unknown. Base qualities are not at hand, and no much larger clone is one base apart. This receptor was taken from an adult man with Graves' disease, either hyperthyroidism or ophthalmopathy (not recorded which). The sequence joins TRBV7-9 to TRBJ2-7; the D region may be TRBD1 or TRBD2, each matching 6 bases equally. Specimen: peripheral blood or thyroid tissue (not recorded which). CDR3 reads: CASSQVWGAGEQYF. Read as DNA, the sequence is TGTGCCAGCAGCCAAGTCTGGGGGGCGGGCGAGCAGTACTTC.